The T cell receptor beta chain described here comes from a study of regulatory T cells in long-lasting Graves disease. Study-wide results and caveats: The TCR repertoire of persistent Graves' patients was less diverse than that of newly diagnosed ones.

As concerns this clonotype: Its antigen is currently unknown.

The TCR beta library used iRepertoire HTBI primers with Arm-PCR amplification of CDR3. Each CDR3 protein is one row after TCRdb ran MiXCR on the multiplex PCR reads. The table lists about 530,000 distinct CDR3 sequences, 15% to 20% of them singletons. As to time point: newly diagnosed GD, antithyroid drugs for less than 3 months. Preparation of the TCR library used RNA extracted from PBMCs. The CDR3 is 19 amino acids. Per germline, CDR1 SGHRS and CDR2 YFSETQ. Trimming cost V 2 bases and J 0 bases; bases outside gene matches: 12. This sample was shared with a second study, whose subject was T cells in Graves' hyperthyroidism and ophthalmopathy. That report notes: Not enrolled were patients with uncontrolled infection, other autoimmune disease, pregnancy or lactation.

This chain uses TRBV5-1 with TRBJ2-2; 8 bases map to TRBD1. This sample comprised peripheral blood mononuclear cells (PBMCs), obtained at new diagnosis, from a patient treated with antithyroid drugs. The sequence was collected from a woman between 40 and 65 years old with Graves disease. Here the CDR3 reads CASSFIYGAGGANTGELFF. CDR3 nucleotides: TGCGCCAGCAGCTTTATTTATGGCGCAGGGGGCGCGAACACCGGGGAGCTGTTTTTT.